This paragraph covers one T cell receptor (beta chain) sequence. Its antigen has not been determined. Base qualities were left out, and no much larger clone turns up one base away. Sequencing relied on an Illumina NovaSeq 6000. Using 5'RACE with constant-segment primers, TCRalpha and TCRbeta cDNA libraries were constructed, with sample barcodes and unique molecular identifiers added in the process. Trizol reagent was used to extract RNA from every sample. The libraries were amplified in two PCR steps, and the second step added a second sample barcode and Illumina TruSeq adapters. Sequencing of the libraries was done on an Illumina NovaSeq, producing 2 x 150 bp paired-end reads. The authors processed their data as follows. Demultiplexing of reads and collapsing into UMI-guided consensus sequences were performed with migec v1.2.7. Using mixcr v2.1.11, UMI consensuses were aligned to TRA and TRB V and J templates and then assembled into clonotypes. A clonotype was counted as expanded or contracted only if both edgeR and NoisET called the change significant, with noise models trained on biological replicates. For edgeR calls, a false discovery rate-adjusted p below 0.01 and a log2 fold-change threshold of 1 were applied. As an exploratory analysis of dynamics, max-normalized trajectories of the 1000 most abundant clonotypes were examined with PCA combined with hierarchical clustering. The CD4 or CD8 phenotype of responding clones was assigned using the separately sequenced CD4+ and CD8+ repertoires. TCRdb reran the public reads through fastp at Q25 and MiXCR, keeping productive beta chains. Merged by CDR3 protein, the rows form single entries marked with the most common genes and DNA. The V and J calls and clone size are TCRdb's, not the authors'. The sample has about 350,000 distinct CDR3 sequences on record, roughly 15% of them singletons. 22% of the sample is taken by the ten largest.

The data derive from a study of T-cell memory formation after mild COVID-19 (dated by TCRdb to about 2021). With regard to the full study: TCR sequence clusters from the two donors were largely donor specific. Longitudinal TCRalpha and TCRbeta repertoire sequencing tracked T-cell clones expanding and contracting after mild COVID-19 in two donors. The cohort comprised two young, previously healthy adult volunteers, one female and one male.

What the study reported, not specific to this receptor: Only a couple of mild cases were covered by the study, and larger cohorts that include severe cases with pre-infection samples were considered necessary. Contracting CD4+ clones were found mainly in CM and EM memory subsets, while CD8+ clones were enriched in EMRA. SARS-CoV-2 specificity was not confirmed for the second-wave clones peaking on day 37. Some responding clones were detected in pre-infection memory, which suggested that pre-existing cross-reactive memory T cells had joined the SARS-CoV-2 response. Clones contracting from day 15 to 85 had balanced CD4/CD8 phenotypes, while a second wave expanding from day 15 to 37 was biased towards CD4+.

The CDR3 contains 15 residues, cysteine and phenylalanine counted. Only the CDR3 DNA is retained, 45 bases long and in frame from the first base. Germline trimming: 1 base from V, 2 bases from J; junction bases outside gene matches: 4. CDR1 and CDR2 (SGHVS, FNYEAQ) derive from the germline V gene. Ficoll-Paque density gradient centrifugation was the method used to isolate PBMCs. The sequencing input was PBMCs or a T cell subset sorted from them (not recorded which). The clonotype comes from a man younger than 35 who had mild COVID-19 (a few samples of this study predate the infection). The sample titles of this study are shuffled in the database, so cell type and time point are left out; the donor was told from shared clones. The V gene is TRBV7-6 and the J gene is TRBJ2-5, and 7 junctional nucleotides match TRBD1. The DNA sequence reads TGTGCCAGCAGCTTAGTTGCCAGGGGGCAAGAGACCCAGTACTTC. Translated, it reads CASSLVARGQETQYF.